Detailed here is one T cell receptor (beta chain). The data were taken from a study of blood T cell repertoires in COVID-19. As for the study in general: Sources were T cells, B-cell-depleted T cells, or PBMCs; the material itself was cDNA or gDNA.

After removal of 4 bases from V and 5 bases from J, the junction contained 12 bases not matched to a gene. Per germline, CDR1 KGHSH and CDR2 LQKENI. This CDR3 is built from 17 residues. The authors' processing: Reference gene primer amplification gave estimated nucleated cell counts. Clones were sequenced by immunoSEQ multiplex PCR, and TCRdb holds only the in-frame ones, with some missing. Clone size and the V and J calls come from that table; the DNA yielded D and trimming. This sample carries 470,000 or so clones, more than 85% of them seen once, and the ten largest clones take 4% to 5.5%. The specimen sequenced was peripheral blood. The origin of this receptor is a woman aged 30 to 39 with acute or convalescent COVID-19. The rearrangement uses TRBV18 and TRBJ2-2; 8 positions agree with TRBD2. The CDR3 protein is CASSLQPGGARTGELFF. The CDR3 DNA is TGTGCCAGCTCACTACAACCCGGGGGGGCGAGGACCGGGGAGCTGTTTTTT.